This T cell receptor beta chain appears in the sequencing data of a study of cytomegalovirus exposure and HLA in healthy donors. Study overall: The same platform used for the 666 first-cohort repertoires was also used for the 100 to 150 validation repertoires, as a later analysis reported.

Only in-frame clones appear in the TCRdb table, and some are missing; sequencing was by immunoSEQ multiplex PCR. The sample has roughly 50,000 clones, roughly 93% seen once; the top ten hold around 1.7%. The CDR3 covers 13 residues. V lost 2 bases and J 5 bases, leaving 10 bases between the germline ends. Germline V gives CDR1 SEHNR, CDR2 FQNEAQ (reference sequence). The sequencing sample was made of PBMCs. The clonotype comes from a woman under 30 in good health and CMV-seropositive. V gene TRBV7-9 combines with J gene TRBJ2-7; a possible D gene is TRBD1 (5 bases). The CDR3 region is CASSLRGSDEQYF. The CDR3 nucleotides read TGTGCCAGCAGCTTAAGGGGCTCGGACGAGCAGTACTTC.